This TCR beta chain derives from a study of blood T cell repertoires in COVID-19. Overall study context: The study drew acute and convalescent COVID-19 samples from the United States, Italy and Spain. The cDNA or gDNA used as material had been derived from T cells, B-cell-depleted T cells, or PBMCs.

Trimming took off 6 bases at V and 0 bases at J, with 9 bases between the two ends. The CDR3 spans 14 residues. Germline CDR1 is KGHDR and CDR2 is SFDVKD. This clone occurred once. Generated by immunoSEQ multiplex PCR, the TCRdb table keeps only in-frame clones and is missing some. Of approximately 460,000 clones detected, roughly 89% appear once; the ten largest clones hold 0.9%. In Seattle, patients joined the study during active infection and were tracked longitudinally. The sequence was collected from a man younger than 35 with COVID-19, enrolled during active disease. Sequenced material: peripheral blood. The chain joins TRBV24-1 to TRBJ2-3; D might be TRBD2 (6 bases). As DNA, the CDR3 is TGTGCCACCAGTCTGCGGGGAAGCACAGATACGCAGTATTTT. As protein: CATSLRGSTDTQYF.